The entry below gives a single T cell receptor beta chain sequence along with its context. The antigen remains undetermined. V lost 6 bases to trimming and J lost 1 base, with 12 bases between them. The CDR3 spans 14 residues. Germline V gene lookup returns CDR1 MNHEY and CDR2 SVGAGI. The sample originates from a study of cytomegalovirus exposure and HLA in healthy donors. Overall study findings and caveats: Sequence variants that were highly shared formed a cluster that was likely a sequencing artifact. Upon later analysis, TCR association rates were observed to vary by HLA locus, being highest for DRB1 and lowest for HLA-C.

The primer mix had 60 Vbeta and 13 Jbeta primers. This table comes from immunoSEQ multiplex PCR, and its TCRdb copy is limited to in-frame clones, with some not included. The data hold 150,000 to 200,000 clones, with roughly four fifths observed a single time. This sequence originates from a man in his forties or fifties in good health and CMV-seropositive. The sequenced sample was PBMCs. The rearrangement uses TRBV6-5 and TRBJ1-1; D possibly corresponds to TRBD1 (5 bases). The CDR3 nucleotides read TGTGCCAGCAGGGTGGGGGGTTCGAACACTGAAGCTTTCTTT. As protein: CASRVGGSNTEAFF.